Shown below are 9 T cell receptor beta chains from a single sample sequenced in a study of blood T cell repertoires in COVID-19. Using immunoSEQ multiplex PCR, the repertoire was profiled, and TCRdb retains in-frame clones only, with some absent. The repertoire has about 200,000 clones, about 90% of them found once; the top ten carry about 2.3%. Sequencing input: PBMCs or T cells enriched from blood (not recorded which). Receptors were obtained from a woman in her 30s who had recovered from COVID-19.

The gene calls are TRBV12-3 or TRBV12-4 and TRBJ1-1; maybe TRBD1 (6 bases). The ends were cut back, 3 bases at V and 4 bases at J, with 9 bases in the middle. This CDR3 spans 13 amino acids. DNA of the CDR3: TGTGCCAGCAGTTTTGTCAGGGGCACTGAAGCTTTCTTT. It codes for CASSFVRGTEAFF.

In DNA, the CDR3 is TGTGCCAGTAGTGAGGGTTACACAGATACGCAGTATTTT. The encoded protein is CASSEGYTDTQYF. This chain joins TRBV19 and TRBJ2-3, with D tentatively TRBD2 (5 bases). The CDR3 has 13 amino acids. Trimming took 5 bases from V and 2 from J, leaving 8 bases between them. The germline V gene encodes CDR1 LNHDA and CDR2 SQIVND (reference sequence).

This chain uses TRBV24-1 with TRBJ1-2; a weak D match, TRBD1 (6 bases). This CDR3 is 14 amino acids long. Trimming took 4 bases from V and 4 from J, leaving 12 bases between them. The V gene's germline CDR1 is KGHDR and CDR2 SFDVKD. The CDR3 DNA is TGTGCCACCAGTGACTCGGACAGATCCTATGGCTACACCTTC. Residues: CATSDSDRSYGYTF.

CDR3 protein: CASSLGTGAGELFF. The CDR3 bases are TGCGCCAGCAGCTTGGGGACAGGGGCCGGGGAGCTGTTTTTT. V is TRBV5-1 and J is TRBJ2-2; TRBD1 matches at 9 bases. The CDR3 is made up of 14 amino acids. V dropped 0 bases and J dropped 6; count of bases not matched to a gene: 0. Germline CDR1 SGHRS, CDR2 YFSETQ.

This clone was seen a few times. V gene TRBV6-4 combines with J gene TRBJ2-2; D is ambiguous. CDR1 is MRHNA, CDR2 SNTAGT, per germline. There are 13 residues in the CDR3. With 0 bases removed from V and 5 bases from J, the gap between germline ends came to 4 bases. The CDR3 sequence: CASSDSETGELFF. DNA for the CDR3: TGTGCCAGCAGTGACTCTGAGACCGGGGAGCTGTTTTTT.

This clone was seen a few times. The rearrangement links TRBV28 to TRBJ2-7; TRBD1 might be the D (6 bases). Per germline, CDR1 MDHEN and CDR2 SYDVKM. This CDR3 has 14 residues. V lost 6 bases and J 3 bases, leaving 15 bases between the germline ends. CDR3 protein: CASSRTGQNYEQYF. The CDR3 DNA sequence: TGTGCCAGCAGCCGAACCGGACAGAACTACGAGCAGTACTTC.

The chain uses TRBV7-2 and TRBJ1-2; 8 nucleotides align to TRBD1. The ends lost 6 bases at V and 8 bases at J; junction bases unmatched: 8. The CDR3 is made up of 13 amino acids. From germline, CDR1 is SGHTA and CDR2 FQGNSA. CDR3 DNA: TGTGCCAGCAGACGGACAGGGAGGGTAGGCTACACCTTC. Protein sequence: CASRRTGRVGYTF. The full variable domain, rest sourced from reference TRBV7-2 and TRBJ1-2, is GAGVSQSPSNKVTEKGKDVELRCDPISGHTALYWYRQSLGQGLEFLIYFQGNSAPDKSGLPSDRFSAERTGGSVSTLTIQRTQQEDSAVYLCASRRTGRVGYTFGSGTRLTVV.

This chain joins TRBV5-4 and TRBJ1-4; 7 bases match TRBD1. In germline, CDR1 is SGHNT, CDR2 YYREEE (reference sequence). This CDR3 has 14 residues. J was trimmed by 4 bases and V by 4 bases; bases with no gene match: 4. The CDR3 region has the DNA TGTGCCAGCAGCCGGACAGGAGGTAATGAAAAACTGTTTTTT. This sequence encodes CASSRTGGNEKLFF. The whole variable domain, remainder taken from reference TRBV5-4 and TRBJ1-4, is ETGVTQSPTHLIKTRGQQVTLRCSSQSGHNTVSWYQQALGQGPQFIFQYYREEENGRGNFPPRFSGLQFPNYSSELNVNALELDDSALYLCASSRTGGNEKLFFGSGTQLSVL.

The V and J genes are TRBV27 and TRBJ2-7, with 10 bases fitting TRBD2. The CDR3 contains 18 residues. Germline V lookup: CDR1 MNHEY, CDR2 SMNVEV (reference sequence). J gave up 4 bases and V 3 bases, and 15 bases lay outside the gene matches. This chain's CDR3 is CASSFSSPISGGQYEQYF. CDR3 bases: TGTGCCAGCAGTTTCTCCAGCCCCATTAGCGGGGGGCAGTACGAGCAGTACTTC.